A selection of T cell receptor beta chains follows, all from one sample in a study of T-cell reconstitution after alpha-beta-depleted transplantation in children. TCRdb called the PCR reads again in MiXCR, with one record for every CDR3 protein. The table has 450,000 to 600,000 distinct CDR3 sequences, 10% to 15% seen once. The sequencing here drew on PBMCs, mostly from graft donor cells, taken 360 days after TCRalphabeta/CD19-depleted stem cell transplant. The source of these receptors is a male patient younger than 18 who had a stem cell transplant for acute myeloid leukemia, so the T cells may come from the graft donor. Each CDR3 is given with its conserved first and last residue. A D gene is named only where the DNA matches it firmly. Size tells how often a clone was seen (once, few, many) or the class of an expanded clone, and some rows leave it out.

v_call,clone_size,d_call,j_call,cdr3_length,cdr3_nt,cdr3_aa
TRBV9,few,TRBD2,TRBJ2-3,15,TGTGCCAGCAGCGGAGGGACTAGTTCCTTTCATACGCAGTATTTT,CASSGGTSSFHTQYF
TRBV20-1,many,.,TRBJ2-7,12,TGCAGTGCTAGTGTAAGCTCCTACGAGCAGTACTTC,CSASVSSYEQYF
TRBV7-6,.,.,TRBJ2-7,16,TGTGCCAGCAGCTTAGCGACCCACCATCTAGGGTACGAGCAGTACTTC,CASSLATHHLGYEQYF
TRBV4-3,few,.,TRBJ2-2,16,TGCGCCAGCAGCAGACTACCTCGATCGGACACCGGGGAGCTGTTTTTT,CASSRLPRSDTGELFF
TRBV10-2,many,TRBD2,TRBJ2-2,15,TGCGCCAGCGGATCTAGCGGACCGAACACCGGGGAGCTGTTTTTT,CASGSSGPNTGELFF
TRBV6-5,.,.,TRBJ2-1,16,TGTGCCAGCAGGCCGCAACTAGTTTCCTTTAGCAATGAGCAGTTCTTC,CASRPQLVSFSNEQFF
TRBV29-1,few,.,TRBJ1-3,13,TGCAGCGTTGATTCGGGTTCTGGAAACACCATATATTTT,CSVDSGSGNTIYF
TRBV11-2,.,TRBD1,TRBJ2-7,18,TGTGCCAGCAGCTTAGGAGTAATCGGGACAGGAGGTCCCTACGAGCAGTACTTC,CASSLGVIGTGGPYEQYF
TRBV29-1,.,.,TRBJ2-5,13,TGCAGCGTTGATCGACTAGTGCAGGAGACCCAGTACTTC,CSVDRLVQETQYF
TRBV29-1,.,TRBD2,TRBJ2-2,18,TGCAGCGTTGTTATTCCGGGACTAGCGGGGAGTTGGACCGGGGAGCTGTTTTTT,CSVVIPGLAGSWTGELFF
TRBV28,once,TRBD2,TRBJ2-3,15,TGTGCCAGCCCTCCTCCGGGACTAGAACTATATACGCAGTATTTT,CASPPPGLELYTQYF
TRBV5-1,.,TRBD1,TRBJ1-3,19,TGCGCCAGCACCGGACCGGGACAGGGGCCCTTTCACTCTGGAAACACCATATATTTT,CASTGPGQGPFHSGNTIYF
TRBV7-6,few,.,TRBJ2-1,14,TGTGCCAGCAGCTTAGCGGGACAAGGCAATGAGCAGTTCTTC,CASSLAGQGNEQFF
TRBV20-1,.,TRBD1,TRBJ2-3,18,TGCAGTGCTTCCGACCAAATTCCAGACAGGGGTGCTGGAGATACGCAGTATTTT,CSASDQIPDRGAGDTQYF
TRBV4-3,once,TRBD2,TRBJ2-7,16,TGCGCCAGCAGCCAAGACCCGGGACTACTTAACTACGAGCAGTACTTC,CASSQDPGLLNYEQYF
TRBV7-2,.,.,TRBJ2-5,14,TGTGCCACCCAACATAACAGGGTACGAGAGACCCAGTACTTC,CATQHNRVRETQYF
TRBV29-1,many,.,TRBJ2-5,13,TGCAGCGTCCACCCGCCGGGCCAAGAGACCCAGTACTTC,CSVHPPGQETQYF
TRBV7-3,.,.,TRBJ2-3,15,TGTGCCAGCAGCTTAGAAGTGCTGGGTGCAGATACGCAGTATTTT,CASSLEVLGADTQYF
TRBV20-1,.,.,TRBJ2-2,18,TGCAGTGCTAGGTACATAAAGGACGGCGGGTTGAACACCGGGGAGCTGTTTTTT,CSARYIKDGGLNTGELFF
TRBV7-2,few,.,TRBJ2-7,16,TGTGCCAGCAGCTTAAGGGCAGATGTTACCTCCTACGAGCAGTACTTC,CASSLRADVTSYEQYF
TRBV18,few,.,TRBJ2-5,15,TGTGCCAGCTCACCGCTGAGAGGGTCCATAGAGACCCAGTACTTC,CASSPLRGSIETQYF
TRBV28,.,.,TRBJ2-7,15,TGTGCCAGCAGTTTACTTGGGACAAACTCCTACGAGCAGTACTTC,CASSLLGTNSYEQYF
TRBV12-3/TRBV12-4,few,TRBD1,TRBJ1-6,14,TGTGCCAGCAGTTTGAAGGGGGCAGGGTCACCCCTCCACTTT,CASSLKGAGSPLHF
TRBV27,few,.,TRBJ2-2,15,TGTGCCAGCAGTTTATTGTGGGACCCGACCGGGGAGCTGTTTTTT,CASSLLWDPTGELFF
TRBV20-1,few,TRBD1,TRBJ1-5,13,TGCAGTGCTCAACAGGGGAGCAATCAGCCCCAGCATTTT,CSAQQGSNQPQHF
TRBV7-9,few,.,TRBJ2-3,14,TGTGCCAGCAGCTTAGAGGTGGCCACAAATACGCAGTATTTT,CASSLEVATNTQYF